The entry below gives a single TCR beta chain sequence along with its context. In the study's own analysis: Reference gene primer amplification in the assay estimated nucleated cell counts. Clones were sequenced by immunoSEQ multiplex PCR, and TCRdb holds only the in-frame ones, with some missing. V, J and clone size are those of that table, while D and trimming were read from the DNA. The sample carries about 120,000 clones, over 80% recorded once. These data are taken from a study of blood T cell repertoires in COVID-19. Study information: Sites across the United States, Italy and Spain contributed samples from acute and convalescent COVID-19. Sources were T cells, B-cell-depleted T cells, or PBMCs; the material itself was cDNA or gDNA.

Trimming cost V 3 bases and J 0 bases, with 11 bases left between them. The CDR3 loop spans 16 amino acids. Per germline, CDR1 LGHNA and CDR2 YNFKEQ. The sequence derives from a man younger than 40 with acute or convalescent COVID-19. Input material: peripheral blood. The gene calls are TRBV4-2 and TRBJ2-2; unclear D gene. The CDR3 here is CASSQYRTSNTGELFF. CDR3 sequence (DNA): TGTGCCAGCAGCCAGTACAGAACCTCGAACACCGGGGAGCTGTTTTTT.